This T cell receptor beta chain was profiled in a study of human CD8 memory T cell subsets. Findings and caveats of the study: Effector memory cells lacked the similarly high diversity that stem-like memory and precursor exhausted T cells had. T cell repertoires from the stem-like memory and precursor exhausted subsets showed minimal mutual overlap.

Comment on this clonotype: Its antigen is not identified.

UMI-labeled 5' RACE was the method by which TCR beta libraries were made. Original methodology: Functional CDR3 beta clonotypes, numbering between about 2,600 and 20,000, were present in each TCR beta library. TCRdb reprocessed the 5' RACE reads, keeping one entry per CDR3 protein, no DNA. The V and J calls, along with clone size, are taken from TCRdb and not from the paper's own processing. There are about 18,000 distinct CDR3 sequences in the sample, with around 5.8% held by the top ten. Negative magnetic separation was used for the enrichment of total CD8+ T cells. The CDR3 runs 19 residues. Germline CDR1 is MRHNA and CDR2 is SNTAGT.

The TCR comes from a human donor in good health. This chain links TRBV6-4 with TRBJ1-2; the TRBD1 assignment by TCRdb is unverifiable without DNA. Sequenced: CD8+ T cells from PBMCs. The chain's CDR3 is CASSPGPGQPYEEGYGYTF.